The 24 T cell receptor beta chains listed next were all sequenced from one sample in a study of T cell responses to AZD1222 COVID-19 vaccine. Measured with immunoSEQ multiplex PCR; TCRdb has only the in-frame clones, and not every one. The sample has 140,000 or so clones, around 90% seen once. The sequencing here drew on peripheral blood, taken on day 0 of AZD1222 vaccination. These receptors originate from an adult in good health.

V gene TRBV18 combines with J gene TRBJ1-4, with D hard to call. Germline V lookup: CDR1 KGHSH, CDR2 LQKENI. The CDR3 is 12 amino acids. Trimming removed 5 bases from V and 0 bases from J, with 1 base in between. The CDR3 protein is CASSTTNEKLFF. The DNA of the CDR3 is TGTGCCAGCTCAACAACTAATGAAAAACTGTTTTTT.

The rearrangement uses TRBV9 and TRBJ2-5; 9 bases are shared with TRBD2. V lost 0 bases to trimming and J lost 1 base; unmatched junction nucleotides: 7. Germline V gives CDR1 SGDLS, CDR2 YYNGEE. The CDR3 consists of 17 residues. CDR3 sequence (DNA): TGTGCCAGCAGCGTAGCCTCGCGGGGGGGTTCCCAAGAGACCCAGTACTTC. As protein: CASSVASRGGSQETQYF.

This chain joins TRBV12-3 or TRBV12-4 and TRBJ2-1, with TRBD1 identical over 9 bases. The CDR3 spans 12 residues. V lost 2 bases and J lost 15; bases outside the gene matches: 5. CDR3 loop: CASSLNQGQGFF. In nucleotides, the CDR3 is TGTGCCAGCAGTTTAAACCAGGGACAGGGGTTCTTC.

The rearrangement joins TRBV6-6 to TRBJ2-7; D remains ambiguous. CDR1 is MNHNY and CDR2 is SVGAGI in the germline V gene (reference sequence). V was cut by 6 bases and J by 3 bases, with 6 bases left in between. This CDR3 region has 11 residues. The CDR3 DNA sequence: TGTGCCAGCAGCGCCCTCTACGAGCAGTACTTC. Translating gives CASSALYEQYF.

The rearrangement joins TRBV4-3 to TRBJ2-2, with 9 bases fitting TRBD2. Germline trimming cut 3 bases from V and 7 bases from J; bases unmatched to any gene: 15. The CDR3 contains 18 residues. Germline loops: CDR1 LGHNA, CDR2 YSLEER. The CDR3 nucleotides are TGCGCCAGCAGCCAGGGAGTAGCGGGGGCCGGGAGGATCGGGGAGCTGTTTTTT. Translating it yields CASSQGVAGAGRIGELFF.

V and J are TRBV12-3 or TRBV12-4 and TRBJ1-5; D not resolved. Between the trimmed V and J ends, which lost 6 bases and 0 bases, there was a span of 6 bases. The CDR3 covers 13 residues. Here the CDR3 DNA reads TGTGCCAGCAGGACTGATAGCAATCAGCCCCAGCATTTT. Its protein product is CASRTDSNQPQHF.

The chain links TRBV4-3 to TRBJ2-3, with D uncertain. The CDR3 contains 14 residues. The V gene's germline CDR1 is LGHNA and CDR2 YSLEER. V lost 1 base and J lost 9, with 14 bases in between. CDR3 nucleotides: TGCGCCAGCAGCCAAGGATTCTCCGTGGGGACGCAGTATTTT. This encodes CASSQGFSVGTQYF.

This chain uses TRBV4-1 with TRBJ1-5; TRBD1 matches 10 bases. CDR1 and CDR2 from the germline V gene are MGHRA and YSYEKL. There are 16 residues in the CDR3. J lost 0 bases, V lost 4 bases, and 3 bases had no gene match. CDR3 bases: TGCGCCAGCAGCCGTTGGACAGGGGGTAGCAATCAGCCCCAGCATTTT. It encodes CASSRWTGGSNQPQHF.

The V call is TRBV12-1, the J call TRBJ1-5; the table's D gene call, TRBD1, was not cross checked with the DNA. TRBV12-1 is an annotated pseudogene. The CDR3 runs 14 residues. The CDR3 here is CASSYGQENQPQHF. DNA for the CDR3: TGTGCCAGCAGCTACGGACAGGAGAATCAGCCCCAGCATTTT.

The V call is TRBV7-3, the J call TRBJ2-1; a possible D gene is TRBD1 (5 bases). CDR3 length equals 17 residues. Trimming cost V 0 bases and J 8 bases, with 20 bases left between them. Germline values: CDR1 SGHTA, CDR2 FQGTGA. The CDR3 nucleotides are TGTGCCAGCAGCTTAACCGAATACAGGAGCTCCTCCGATGAGCAGTTCTTC. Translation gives CASSLTEYRSSSDEQFF.

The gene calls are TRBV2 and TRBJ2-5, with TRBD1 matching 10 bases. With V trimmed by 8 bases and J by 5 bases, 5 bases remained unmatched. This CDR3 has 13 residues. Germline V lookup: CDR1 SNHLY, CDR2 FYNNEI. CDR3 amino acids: CASGSGQGETQYF. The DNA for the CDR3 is TGTGCCAGCGGATCGGGACAGGGGGAGACCCAGTACTTC.

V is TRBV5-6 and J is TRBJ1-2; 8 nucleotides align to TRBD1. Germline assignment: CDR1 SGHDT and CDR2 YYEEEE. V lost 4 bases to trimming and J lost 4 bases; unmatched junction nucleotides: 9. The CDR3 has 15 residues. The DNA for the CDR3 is TGTGCCAGCAGCACAGGGACAGGCGGAGCCTATGGCTACACCTTC. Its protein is CASSTGTGGAYGYTF.

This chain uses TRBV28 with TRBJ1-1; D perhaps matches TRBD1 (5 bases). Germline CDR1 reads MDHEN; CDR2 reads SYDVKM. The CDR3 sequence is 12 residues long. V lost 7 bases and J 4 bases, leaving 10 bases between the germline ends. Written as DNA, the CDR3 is TGTGCCAGCACAAGACAGCCCACTGAAGCTTTCTTT. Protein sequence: CASTRQPTEAFF.

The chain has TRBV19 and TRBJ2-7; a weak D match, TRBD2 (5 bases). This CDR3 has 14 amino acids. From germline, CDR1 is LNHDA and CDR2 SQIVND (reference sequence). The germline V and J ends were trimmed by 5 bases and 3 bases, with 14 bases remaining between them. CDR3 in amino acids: CASSPGPLDYEQYF. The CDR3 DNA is TGTGCCAGTAGTCCCGGACCACTAGACTACGAGCAGTACTTC.

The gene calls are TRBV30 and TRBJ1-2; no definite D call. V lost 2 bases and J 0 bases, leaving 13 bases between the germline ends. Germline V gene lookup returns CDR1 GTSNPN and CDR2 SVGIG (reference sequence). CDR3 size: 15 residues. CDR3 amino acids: CAWSIGRIPNYGYTF. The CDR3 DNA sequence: TGTGCCTGGAGTATTGGACGTATCCCTAACTATGGCTACACCTTC. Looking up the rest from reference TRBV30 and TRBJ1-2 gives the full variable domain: SQTIHQWPATLVQPVGSPLSLECTVEGTSNPNLYWYRQAAGRGLQLLFYSVGIGQISSEVPQNLSASRPQDRQFILSSKKLLLSDSGFYLCAWSIGRIPNYGYTFGSGTRLTVV.

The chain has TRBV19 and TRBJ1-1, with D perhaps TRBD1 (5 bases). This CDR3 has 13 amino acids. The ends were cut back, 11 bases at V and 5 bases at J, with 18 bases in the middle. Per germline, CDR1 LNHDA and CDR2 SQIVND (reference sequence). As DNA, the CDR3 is TGTGCCGCAAGCCCAGGGTTGAGAACTGAAGCTTTCTTT. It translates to CAASPGLRTEAFF.

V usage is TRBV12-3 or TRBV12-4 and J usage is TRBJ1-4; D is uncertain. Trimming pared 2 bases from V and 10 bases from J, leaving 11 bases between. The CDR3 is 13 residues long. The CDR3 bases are TGTGCCAGCAGTTTAAACGTGCGGGGAAAACTGTTTTTT. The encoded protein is CASSLNVRGKLFF.

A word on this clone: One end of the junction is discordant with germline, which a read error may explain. The CDR3 sequence: CAWSDWQAAWIF. The CDR3 nucleotides read TGTGCCTGGAGTGATTGGCAGGCTGCCTGGATCTTT. The chain links TRBV30 to TRBJ1-1; D gene ambiguous. The CDR3 consists of 12 residues. The germline V gene encodes CDR1 GTSNPN and CDR2 SVGIG (reference sequence).

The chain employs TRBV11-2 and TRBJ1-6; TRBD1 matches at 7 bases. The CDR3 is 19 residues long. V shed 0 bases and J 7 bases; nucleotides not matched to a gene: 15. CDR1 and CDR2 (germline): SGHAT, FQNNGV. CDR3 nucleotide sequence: TGTGCCAGCAGCTTAGATCCTAGCAGGGGGGGAGTAAGGAATTCACCCCTCCACTTT. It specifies CASSLDPSRGGVRNSPLHF.

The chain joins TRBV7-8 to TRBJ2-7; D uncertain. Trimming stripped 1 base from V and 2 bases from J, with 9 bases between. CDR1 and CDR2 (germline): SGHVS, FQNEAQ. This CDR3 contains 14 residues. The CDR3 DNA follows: TGTGCCAGCAGCTTAGGAGCCTCGGCCTACGAGCAGTACTTC. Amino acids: CASSLGASAYEQYF.

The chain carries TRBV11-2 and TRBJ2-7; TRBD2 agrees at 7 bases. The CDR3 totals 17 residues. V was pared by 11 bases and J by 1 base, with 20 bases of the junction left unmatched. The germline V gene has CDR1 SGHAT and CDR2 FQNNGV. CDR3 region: CAGSPFAGREGSYEQYF. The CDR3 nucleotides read TGTGCCGGATCTCCGTTTGCCGGCAGGGAGGGGTCCTACGAGCAGTACTTC.

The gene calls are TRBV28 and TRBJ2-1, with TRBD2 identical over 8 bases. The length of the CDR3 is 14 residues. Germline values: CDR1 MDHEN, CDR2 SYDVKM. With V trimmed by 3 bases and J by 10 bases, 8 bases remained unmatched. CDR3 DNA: TGTGCCAGCAGTTTTGGCGGGGGGACAAGGGAGCAGTTCTTC. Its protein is CASSFGGGTREQFF. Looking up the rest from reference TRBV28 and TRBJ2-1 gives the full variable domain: DVKVTQSSRYLVKRTGEKVFLECVQDMDHENMFWYRQDPGLGLRLIYFSYDVKMKEKGDIPEGYSVSREKKERFSLILESASTNQTSMYLCASSFGGGTREQFFGPGTRLTVL.

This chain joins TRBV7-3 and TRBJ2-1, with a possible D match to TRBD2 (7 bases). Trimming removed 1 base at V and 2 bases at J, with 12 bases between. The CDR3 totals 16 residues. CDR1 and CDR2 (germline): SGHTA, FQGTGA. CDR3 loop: CASSLSAGATYNEQFF. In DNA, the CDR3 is TGTGCCAGCAGCTTAAGCGCGGGGGCCACCTACAATGAGCAGTTCTTC.

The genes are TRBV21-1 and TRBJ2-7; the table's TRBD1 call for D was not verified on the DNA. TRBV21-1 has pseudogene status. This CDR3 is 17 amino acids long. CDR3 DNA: TGTGCCAGCAGCAAAGCGGGGGACAGGGTGATCGCCTACGAGCAGTACTTC. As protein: CASSKAGDRVIAYEQYF.